Following are 5 T cell receptor beta chains from one sample sequenced in a study of control samples from healthy donors and cancer patients. The assay was immunoSEQ multiplex PCR, and TCRdb's table has in-frame clones only and misses some. Altogether under 65,000 clones are present, more than 70% being singletons, with the ten largest covering 10% to 15%. Sequencing was performed on PBMCs. The receptors originated from a woman aged 55-69 years with lung cancer.

This chain uses TRBV6-2 or TRBV6-3 with TRBJ1-1; D not certain. There are 15 residues in the CDR3. V was clipped by 4 bases and J by 4 bases, with 16 bases between them. Germline V gives CDR1 MNHEY, CDR2 SVGEGT. DNA for the CDR3: TGTGCCAGCAGTTTCCCGACTGGAGCAGGCACTGAAGCTTTCTTT. This encodes CASSFPTGAGTEAFF.

The rearrangement links TRBV2 to TRBJ1-5; the match to TRBD1 covers 9 bases. V gave up 7 bases and J gave up 7 bases; unmatched junction bases: 8. The CDR3 consists of 14 residues. Germline V lookup: CDR1 SNHLY, CDR2 FYNNEI. The CDR3 region is CASTRDRVGQPQHF. The CDR3 DNA sequence: TGTGCCAGCACCAGGGACAGGGTTGGCCAGCCCCAGCATTTT.

This clone appeared once. J is TRBJ2-1 and V is TRBV9; TRBD1 matches 8 bases. The CDR3 runs to 16 residues. Germline CDR1 is SGDLS and CDR2 is YYNGEE. The ends lost 0 bases at V and 1 base at J; junction bases unmatched: 3. CDR3 coding DNA: TGTGCCAGCAGCGTAGCGGGACAGGTGTCCTACAATGAGCAGTTCTTC. Amino acids: CASSVAGQVSYNEQFF.

V usage is TRBV3-1 (or the pseudogene TRBV3-2) and J usage is TRBJ2-1, with TRBD2 matching 7 bases. V gave up 1 base and J gave up 0 bases; unmatched junction bases: 9. Germline V CDR1 and CDR2: LGHDT, YNNKEL (reference sequence). The CDR3 totals 18 residues. Here the CDR3 reads CASSQATSAGGSYNEQFF. The CDR3 DNA follows: TGTGCCAGCAGCCAAGCCACTAGCGCTGGAGGCTCCTACAATGAGCAGTTCTTC.

The chain recombines TRBV7-8 with TRBJ1-1; no firm D call. Trimming took off 1 base at V and 1 base at J, with 7 bases between the two ends. The length of the CDR3 is 14 residues. The germline V gene has CDR1 SGHVS and CDR2 FQNEAQ. In DNA form, the CDR3 reads TGTGCCAGCAGCTTAGTGGCAGGGAACACTGAAGCTTTCTTT. Translating gives CASSLVAGNTEAFF. Using reference TRBV7-8 and TRBJ1-1 for the parts outside the CDR3, the full variable domain is GAGVSQSPRYKVAKRGQDVALRCDPISGHVSLFWYQQALGQGPEFLTYFQNEAQLDKSGLPSDRFFAERPEGSVSTLKIQRTQQEDSAVYLCASSLVAGNTEAFFGQGTRLTVV.